This TCR beta chain was captured by sequencing in a study of blood T cell repertoires in COVID-19. In the study overall: From the United States, Italy and Spain came samples of acute and convalescent COVID-19. T cells, B-cell-depleted T cells, or PBMCs supplied cDNA or gDNA.

The germline V gene encodes CDR1 LNHDA and CDR2 SQIVND (reference sequence). Trimming removed 5 bases at V and 4 bases at J, with 11 bases between. The CDR3 runs 13 residues. In the authors' methods: Nucleated cell number was recorded as an estimate derived from reference gene primer amplification. The assay was immunoSEQ multiplex PCR, and TCRdb's table has in-frame clones only and misses some. That table supplies the V and J calls and clone size; D and trimming were determined from the DNA. Among about 270,000 clones listed, approximately 89% were seen once. Sequencing input: peripheral blood. V and J are TRBV19 and TRBJ1-2, with D perhaps TRBD1 (6 bases). This clonotype was sampled from a man aged 35 to 55 with active or convalescent COVID-19. The CDR3, as DNA: TGTGCCAGTAGTCCCAGGGGCGGCTATGGCTACACCTTC. Encoded protein: CASSPRGGYGYTF.